This T cell receptor (beta chain) was observed in a study of response to subunit inactivated influenza vaccine. TCRdb itself ran the RT-PCR reads through MiXCR, one entry per CDR3 protein. The data contain roughly 700,000 distinct CDR3 sequences, about 15% of them singletons. V lost 4 bases to trimming and J lost 1 base; unmatched junction nucleotides: 8. The CDR3 extends over 17 amino acids. From germline, CDR1 is KGHDR and CDR2 SFDVKD. The sequencing here drew on PBMCs from blood, taken approximately 15 days before vaccination. This TCR came from a man aged 50 to 59 who received an inactivated influenza vaccine. V and J are TRBV24-1 and TRBJ2-2; 7 bases line up with TRBD1. CDR3 nucleotide sequence: TGTGCCACCAGTGAGCCGGGACAGACAATGAACACCGGGGAGCTGTTTTTT. It specifies CATSEPGQTMNTGELFF.